The source of this TCR beta chain is a study of T-cell memory formation after mild COVID-19. Study summary: TCR clusters largely stayed donor specific.

Germline CDR1 reads SGHRS; CDR2 reads YFSETQ. Trimming stripped 4 bases from V and 5 bases from J, with 18 bases between. CDR3 length: 15 amino acids. Sample barcodes and UMIs were carried by the TCR alpha and TCR beta cDNA libraries that 5'RACE generated with constant-segment primers. TCRdb re-analysed the 5' RACE reads in MiXCR, keeping a single row per CDR3 protein. Here the sample spans hundreds of thousands of distinct CDR3 sequences, around 17% being singletons. This clonotype was seen only a few times. Its target is not known. Study conclusions and caveats: Clones contracting over day 15 to 85 were CD4/CD8 balanced, with later expanders leaning CD4+. Of the contracting clones, CD4+ ones lay mainly in CM and EM, and CD8+ ones in EMRA.

This receptor was obtained from an adult woman who had mild COVID-19 (a few samples of this study predate the infection). Cell type and time point are not known. This chain uses TRBV5-1 with TRBJ1-1, with a weak D call TRBD1 (6 bases). Material for sequencing was PBMCs or a T cell subset sorted from them (not recorded which). This CDR3 is CASSEGRGPRTEAFF. CDR3 sequence (DNA): TGCGCCAGCAGCGAAGGCAGGGGCCCTAGGACTGAAGCTTTCTTT.